Listed here are 21 T cell receptor beta chains from one sample, sequenced in a study of blood T cell repertoires in COVID-19. Method: immunoSEQ multiplex PCR; TCRdb's copy keeps in-frame clones and lacks some. The table records about 170,000 clones, about nine tenths of them present only once. Sequencing was performed on peripheral blood. The origin of the receptors is a young man with COVID-19, enrolled during active disease.

The CDR3 DNA follows: TGTGCCTGGGGTGGGCCGAGCAATCAGCCCCAGCATTTT. Its protein product is CAWGGPSNQPQHF. The rearrangement joins TRBV30 to TRBJ1-5; no clear D gene. Trimming removed 5 bases from V and 1 base from J, with 9 bases in between. From germline, CDR1 is GTSNPN and CDR2 SVGIG (reference sequence). The CDR3 runs 13 residues.

This clone was seen once. This chain connects TRBV27 to TRBJ1-6; 8 bases are shared with TRBD1. The ends lost 5 bases at V and 0 bases at J; junction bases unmatched: 9. This CDR3 is 18 amino acids long. Germline CDR1 reads MNHEY; CDR2 reads SMNVEV (reference sequence). This CDR3 reads CASSRDRGRSSYNSPLHF. The CDR3 coding sequence is TGTGCCAGCAGTAGAGACAGGGGAAGGAGCTCCTATAATTCACCCCTCCACTTT.

In regard to this clone: The junction shows a germline mismatch at one end, possibly a read error. This chain joins TRBV4-3 and TRBJ1-4; 8 bases agree with TRBD1. The CDR3 is made up of 15 amino acids. The germline CDR1 and CDR2 sequences are LGHNA and YSLEER. The CDR3 here is CASSQEPGRTGRLLF. CDR3 bases: TGCGCCAGCAGCCAAGAACCGGGACGGACAGGGCGGCTGCTTTTT.

The chain has TRBV27 and TRBJ2-7, with a tentative D call TRBD2 (5 bases). The CDR3 spans 11 residues. The V gene lost 7 bases and the J gene lost 4 bases, with 8 bases spanning the gap. Germline V CDR1 and CDR2: MNHEY, SMNVEV (reference sequence). The CDR3, as DNA: TGTGCCAGCAATTCGGGATACGAGCAGTACTTC. Translated: CASNSGYEQYF.

The V gene is TRBV11-3, the J gene TRBJ2-2; possible D gene TRBD1, 6 bases. The germline CDR1 and CDR2 sequences are SGHNT and YENEEA. This CDR3 has 17 residues. V was shortened by 5 bases and J by 7 bases, with 23 bases between the two germline ends. CDR3 nucleotide sequence: TGTGCCAGCAGCGGACCGCGAGGACAGATGAATGACGGGGAGCTGTTTTTT. Protein sequence: CASSGPRGQMNDGELFF.

The chain uses TRBV6-2 or TRBV6-3 and TRBJ2-1; D possibly corresponds to TRBD1 (5 bases). Germline values: CDR1 MNHEY, CDR2 SVGEGT. CDR3 length equals 17 residues. The ends were cut back, 2 bases at V and 3 bases at J, with 17 bases in the middle. The CDR3 bases are TGTGCCAGCAGTTACAACCTACCAACAGGAAGCTACAATGAGCAGTTCTTC. Residues: CASSYNLPTGSYNEQFF.

This clone was detected only once. Relative to the germline gene, one junction end is altered; a read error may explain this. Here the CDR3 reads CASSFHRGSEPYF. The CDR3 DNA reads TGTGCCAGCAGTTTTCATCGGGGGTCGGAGCCGTACTTC. The chain is built from TRBV27 and TRBJ2-7; D is possibly TRBD2 (6 bases). The germline V gene encodes CDR1 MNHEY and CDR2 SMNVEV (reference sequence). This CDR3 contains 13 residues.

DNA for the CDR3: TGTGCCAGCAGCTTGATGCGGGGCACCAACTGGGGCTACACCTTC. Translating gives CASSLMRGTNWGYTF. The rearrangement joins TRBV5-4 to TRBJ1-2; perhaps TRBD1 as D (5 bases). CDR1 is SGHNT, CDR2 YYREEE, per germline (reference sequence). The CDR3 sequence is 15 residues long. Trimming stripped 1 base from V and 8 bases from J, with 18 bases between.

This chain links TRBV28 with TRBJ1-1, with 12 bases aligning to TRBD1. This CDR3 comprises 16 residues. J lost 0 bases, V lost 4 bases, and 3 bases had no gene match. CDR1 is MDHEN, CDR2 SYDVKM, per germline. CDR3 protein: CASSSGTGGLNTEAFF. In nucleotides, the CDR3 is TGTGCCAGCAGTTCCGGGACAGGGGGCTTGAACACTGAAGCTTTCTTT.

The J gene is TRBJ1-2, the V gene TRBV9, with D unresolved. The CDR3 has 17 residues. Germline lookup yields CDR1 SGDLS and CDR2 YYNGEE. The V end lost 0 bases, the J end lost 0 bases, and 15 bases lay between the germline ends. For the CDR3, the DNA is TGTGCCAGCAGCGTAGACCCAGGCATGCCACCTAACTATGGCTACACCTTC. Protein: CASSVDPGMPPNYGYTF. Full variable domain (rest looked up from reference TRBV9 and TRBJ1-2): DSGVTQTPKHLITATGQRVTLRCSPRSGDLSVYWYQQSLDQGLQFLIQYYNGEERAKGNILERFSAQQFPDLHSELNLSSLELGDSALYFCASSVDPGMPPNYGYTFGSGTRLTVV.

The chain has TRBV6-5 and TRBJ2-7; 7 positions match TRBD1. This CDR3 contains 15 residues. Trimming removed 0 bases from V and 3 bases from J; junction bases left unmatched: 5. Germline V gene sequence: CDR1 MNHEY, CDR2 SVGAGI. CDR3 DNA sequence: TGTGCCAGCAGTTACTCCCCGACAGGGATCTACGAGCAGTACTTC. Protein sequence: CASSYSPTGIYEQYF.

The rearrangement joins TRBV27 to TRBJ1-2; D gene uncertain. The V gene lost 3 bases and the J gene lost 4 bases, with 12 bases spanning the gap. CDR3 size: 14 residues. Germline CDR1 reads MNHEY; CDR2 reads SMNVEV (reference sequence). CDR3 nucleotides: TGTGCCAGCAGTTTTGCGGGAGTTGGCTATGGCTACACCTTC. Protein sequence: CASSFAGVGYGYTF.

The V call is TRBV28, the J call TRBJ2-1; 10 bases agree with TRBD2. In germline, CDR1 is MDHEN, CDR2 SYDVKM. J was trimmed by 4 bases and V by 6 bases; bases with no gene match: 6. The CDR3 is 15 amino acids. CDR3 residues: CASRRKAGGYNEQFF. In DNA, the CDR3 is TGTGCCAGCAGGAGGAAAGCGGGGGGGTACAATGAGCAGTTCTTC.

V usage is TRBV4-1 and J usage is TRBJ1-4; D remains unclear. Trimming removed 2 bases at V and 6 bases at J, with 13 bases between. This CDR3 region has 15 residues. CDR1 and CDR2 from the germline V gene are MGHRA and YSYEKL. CDR3 nucleotides: TGCGCCAGCAGCCAACCGGGGAAGCGGGATGAAAAACTGTTTTTT. Its translation: CASSQPGKRDEKLFF.

The V call is TRBV4-3, the J call TRBJ2-3; D uncertain. Per germline, CDR1 LGHNA and CDR2 YSLEER. V was clipped by 5 bases and J by 2 bases, with 14 bases between them. This CDR3 spans 15 amino acids. In DNA form, the CDR3 reads TGCGCCAGCAGCGCCCGGGTGGGTTTCACAGATACGCAGTATTTT. Translating it yields CASSARVGFTDTQYF.

This clone has a single count. The chain links TRBV5-6 to TRBJ1-6; D gene unclear. V gave up 0 bases and J gave up 9 bases, with 4 bases separating them. The length of the CDR3 is 12 residues. The germline V gene encodes CDR1 SGHDT and CDR2 YYEEEE. CDR3 amino acids: CASSLGSSPLHF. CDR3 in DNA: TGTGCCAGCAGCTTGGGGAGTTCACCCCTCCACTTT.

The chain joins TRBV7-2 to TRBJ2-2; TRBD2 aligns across 7 bases. Losses at the gene ends were 3 bases for V and 3 bases for J; bases not matched to a gene: 4. The CDR3 contains 15 residues. Germline CDR1 and CDR2: SGHTA and FQGNSA. CDR3: CASSFQRDYTGELFF. DNA of the CDR3: TGTGCCAGCAGCTTCCAGCGGGATTACACCGGGGAGCTGTTTTTT.

V gene TRBV19 combines with J gene TRBJ2-7; 9 bases line up with TRBD1. Germline loops: CDR1 LNHDA, CDR2 SQIVND (reference sequence). Losses at the gene ends were 3 bases for V and 6 bases for J; bases not matched to a gene: 6. This CDR3 spans 14 amino acids. In DNA form, the CDR3 reads TGTGCCAGTAGTATGGTACAGGGGGCCGGCGAGCAGTACTTC. It translates to CASSMVQGAGEQYF.

V gene TRBV2 combines with J gene TRBJ1-1, with 9 positions matching TRBD1. Losses at the gene ends were 5 bases for V and 0 bases for J; bases not matched to a gene: 4. CDR3 length equals 15 residues. Germline CDR1 reads SNHLY; CDR2 reads FYNNEI. The CDR3 DNA follows: TGTGCCAGCAGTCAGGGACAGGGACTGAACACTGAAGCTTTCTTT. It is translated as CASSQGQGLNTEAFF.

The genes are TRBV29-1 and TRBJ1-5, with 7 bases lining up with TRBD1. The V gene's germline CDR1 is SQVTM and CDR2 ANQGSEA. This CDR3 has 18 amino acids. J lost 0 bases, V lost 4 bases, and 15 bases had no gene match. The CDR3 DNA reads as TGCAGCGTTGTGCGGGGGGGACAGACTTATGATAGCAATCAGCCCCAGCATTTT. It yields the protein CSVVRGGQTYDSNQPQHF. The full variable domain, its missing parts supplied by reference TRBV29-1 and TRBJ1-5, is SAVISQKPSRDICQRGTSLTIQCQVDSQVTMMFWYRQQPGQSLTLIATANQGSEATYESGFVIDKFPISRPNLTFSTLTVSNMSPEDSSIYLCSVVRGGQTYDSNQPQHFGDGTRLSIL.

A single count supports this clone. The chain joins TRBV6-1 to TRBJ2-7; a possible D gene is TRBD1 (5 bases). With 3 bases removed from V and 4 bases from J, the gap between germline ends came to 16 bases. Germline CDR1 MNHNS, CDR2 SASEGT. This CDR3 comprises 15 residues. This chain's CDR3 is CASSDSSVRAYEQYF. In DNA, the CDR3 is TGTGCCAGCAGTGACAGCTCGGTCAGGGCGTACGAGCAGTACTTC.